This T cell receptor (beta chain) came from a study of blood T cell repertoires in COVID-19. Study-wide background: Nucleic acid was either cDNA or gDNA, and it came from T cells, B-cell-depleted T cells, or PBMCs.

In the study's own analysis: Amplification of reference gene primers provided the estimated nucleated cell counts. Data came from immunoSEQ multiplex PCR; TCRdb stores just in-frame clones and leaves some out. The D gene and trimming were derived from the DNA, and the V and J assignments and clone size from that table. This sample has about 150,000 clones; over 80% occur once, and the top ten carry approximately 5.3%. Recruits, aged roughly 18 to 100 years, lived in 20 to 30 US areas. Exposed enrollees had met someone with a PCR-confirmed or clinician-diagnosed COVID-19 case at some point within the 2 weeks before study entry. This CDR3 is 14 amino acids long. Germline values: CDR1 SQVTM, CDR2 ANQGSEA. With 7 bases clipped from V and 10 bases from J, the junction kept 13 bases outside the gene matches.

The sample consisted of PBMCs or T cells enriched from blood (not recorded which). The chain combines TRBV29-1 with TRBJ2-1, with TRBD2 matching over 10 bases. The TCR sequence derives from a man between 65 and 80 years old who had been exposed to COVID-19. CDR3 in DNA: TGCAGCGGGGAGCGGGGGGGCCATCCATGGGAGCAGTTCTTC. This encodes CSGERGGHPWEQFF.